What follows describes a single TCR beta chain. No antigen is known for it. V was trimmed by 6 bases and J by 9 bases, leaving 22 bases between them. Germline V lookup: CDR1 SNHLY, CDR2 FYNNEI. The CDR3 covers 15 residues. The source of the sample is a study of CD8+CD57+ T cells in acquired aplastic anemia. Study-wide background: Average DNA yield from sorted CD4+ and CD8+ cells was around 3 ug.

Genomic DNA templated the TCR beta VDJ and CDR3 profiling. TCRdb re-called the reads through MiXCR, storing one row per CDR3 protein. In the table there are approximately 380,000 distinct CDR3 sequences, 65% to 80% of which are singletons. Study results and caveats: Patients were compared with controls for CD8+ Simpson's diversity, and no significant difference emerged.

This TCR came from a human donor in good health, serving as a control. The chain uses TRBV2 and TRBJ2-3; no clear D. The sample was sorted CD4+, CD8+, or CD8+CD57+ T cells (not recorded which) from PBMCs. For the CDR3, the DNA is TGTGCCAGCAGCGGAAGGCAGGTCGGTGATCAAACGCAGTATTTT. Translation gives CASSGRQVGDQTQYF.